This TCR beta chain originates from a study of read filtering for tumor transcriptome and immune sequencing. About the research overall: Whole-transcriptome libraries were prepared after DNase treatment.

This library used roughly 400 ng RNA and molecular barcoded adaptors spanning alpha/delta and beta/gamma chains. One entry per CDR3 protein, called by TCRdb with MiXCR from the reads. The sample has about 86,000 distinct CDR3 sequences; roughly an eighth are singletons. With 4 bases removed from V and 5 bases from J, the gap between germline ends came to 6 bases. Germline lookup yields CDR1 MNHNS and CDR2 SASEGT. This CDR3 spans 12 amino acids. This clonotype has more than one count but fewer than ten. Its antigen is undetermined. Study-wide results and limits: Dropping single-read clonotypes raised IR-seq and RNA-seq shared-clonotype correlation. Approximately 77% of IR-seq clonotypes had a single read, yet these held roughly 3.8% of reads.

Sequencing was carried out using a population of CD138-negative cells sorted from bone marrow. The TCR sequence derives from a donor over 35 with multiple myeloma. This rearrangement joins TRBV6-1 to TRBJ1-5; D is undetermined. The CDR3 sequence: CASSAPDQPQHF. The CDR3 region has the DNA TGTGCCAGCAGTGCACCCGATCAGCCCCAGCATTTT.